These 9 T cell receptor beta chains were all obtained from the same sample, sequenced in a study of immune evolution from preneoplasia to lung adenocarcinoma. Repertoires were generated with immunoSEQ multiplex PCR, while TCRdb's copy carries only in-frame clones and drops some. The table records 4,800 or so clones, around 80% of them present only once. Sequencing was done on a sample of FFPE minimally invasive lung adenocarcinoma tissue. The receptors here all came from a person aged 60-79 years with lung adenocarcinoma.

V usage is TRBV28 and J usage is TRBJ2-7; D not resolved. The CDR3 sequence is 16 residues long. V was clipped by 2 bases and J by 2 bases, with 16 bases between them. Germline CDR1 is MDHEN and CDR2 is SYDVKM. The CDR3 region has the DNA TGTGCCAGCAGTTTAGGTGTGGGCCCTTTTCCCTACGAGCAGTACTTC. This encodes CASSLGVGPFPYEQYF.

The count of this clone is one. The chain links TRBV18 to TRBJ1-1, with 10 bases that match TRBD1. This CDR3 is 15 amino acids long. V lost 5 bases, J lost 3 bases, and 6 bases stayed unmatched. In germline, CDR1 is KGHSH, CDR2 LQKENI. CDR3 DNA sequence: TGTGCCAGCTCAGAGGGACAGGGGTTTGACACTGAAGCTTTCTTT. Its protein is CASSEGQGFDTEAFF.

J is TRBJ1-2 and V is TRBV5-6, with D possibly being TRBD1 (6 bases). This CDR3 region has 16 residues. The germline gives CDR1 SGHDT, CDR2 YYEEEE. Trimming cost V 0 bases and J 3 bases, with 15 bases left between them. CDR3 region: CASSLGRGRRDYGYTF. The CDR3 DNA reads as TGTGCCAGCAGCTTGGGCAGGGGTAGAAGGGACTATGGCTACACCTTC.

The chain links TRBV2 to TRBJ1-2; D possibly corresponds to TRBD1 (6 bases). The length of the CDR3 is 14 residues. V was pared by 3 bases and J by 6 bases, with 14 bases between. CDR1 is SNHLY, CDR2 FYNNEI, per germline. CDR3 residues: CASSERRGGNGYTF. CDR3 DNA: TGTGCCAGCAGTGAGAGGAGGGGGGGGAATGGCTACACCTTC.

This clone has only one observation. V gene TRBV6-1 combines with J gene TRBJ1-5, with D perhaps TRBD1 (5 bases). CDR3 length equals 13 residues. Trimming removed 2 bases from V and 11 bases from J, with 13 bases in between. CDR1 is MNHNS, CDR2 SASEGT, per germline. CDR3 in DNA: TGTGCCAGCAGTGAATTGAGGGGAGATTCCCAGCATTTT. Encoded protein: CASSELRGDSQHF.

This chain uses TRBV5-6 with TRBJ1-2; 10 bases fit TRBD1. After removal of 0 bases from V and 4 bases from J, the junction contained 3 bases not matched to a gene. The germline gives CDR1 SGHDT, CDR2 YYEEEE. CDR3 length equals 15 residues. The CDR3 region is CASSLGGQGLYGYTF. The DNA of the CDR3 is TGTGCCAGCAGCTTGGGGGGACAGGGGCTCTATGGCTACACCTTC.

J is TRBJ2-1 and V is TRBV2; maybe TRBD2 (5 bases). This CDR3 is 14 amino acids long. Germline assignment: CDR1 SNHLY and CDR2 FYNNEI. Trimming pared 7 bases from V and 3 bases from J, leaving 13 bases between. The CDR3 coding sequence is TGTGCCAGCAAGGTGGGGAGCGGCTACAATGAGCAGTTCTTC. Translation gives CASKVGSGYNEQFF.

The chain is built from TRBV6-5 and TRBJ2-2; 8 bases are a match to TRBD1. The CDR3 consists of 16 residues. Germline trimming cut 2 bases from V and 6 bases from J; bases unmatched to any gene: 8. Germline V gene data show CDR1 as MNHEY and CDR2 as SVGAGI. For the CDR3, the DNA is TGTGCCAGCAGTTACGTTCAGGGGGCTTTGTCCGGGGAGCTGTTTTTT. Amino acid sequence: CASSYVQGALSGELFF.

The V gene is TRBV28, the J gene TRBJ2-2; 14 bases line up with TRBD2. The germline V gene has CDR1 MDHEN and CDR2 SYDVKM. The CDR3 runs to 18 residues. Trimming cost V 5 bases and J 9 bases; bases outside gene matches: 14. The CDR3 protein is CASSPGLAGGRISRELFF. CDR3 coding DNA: TGTGCCAGCAGTCCAGGACTAGCGGGAGGCCGAATATCCCGGGAGCTGTTTTTT.